A single sample is the source of the 8 T cell receptor beta chains below, sequenced in a study of blood T cells in healthy people across ages. It was with a sample-barcoded 5' primer and a J-beta primer mix that a second PCR of about 6 to 12 cycles was run. TCRdb reanalysed the 5' RACE reads using MiXCR and keeps one entry per CDR3 protein. The sample carries 1.5 million to 2 million distinct CDR3 sequences, just under 50% recorded once. Sequencing was carried out using blood. The receptors come from a woman between 40 and 50 years old in good health.

V and J are TRBV25-1 and TRBJ2-1, with a tentative D call TRBD1 (6 bases). The CDR3 covers 10 residues. V lost 8 bases, J lost 9 bases, and 8 bases lay in between. Germline lookup yields CDR1 MGHDK and CDR2 SYGVNS. CDR3 residues: CASQGSEQFF. The DNA for the CDR3 is TGTGCCAGCCAGGGGTCTGAGCAGTTCTTC.

This clonotype came up a few times. The chain carries TRBV6-6 and TRBJ2-1; D gene uncertain. With 7 bases removed from V and 3 bases from J, the gap between germline ends came to 7 bases. The germline CDR1 and CDR2 sequences are MNHNY and SVGAGI (reference sequence). The CDR3 consists of 12 residues. In DNA form, the CDR3 reads TGTGCCAGCACCCCTCGCTACAATGAGCAGTTCTTC. It is translated as CASTPRYNEQFF.

This clonotype showed up just once. The V gene is TRBV7-2, the J gene TRBJ2-1, with a tentative D call TRBD1 (6 bases). The CDR3 runs to 14 residues. Germline V gene data show CDR1 as SGHTA and CDR2 as FQGNSA. V was shortened by 0 bases and J by 8 bases, with 11 bases between the two germline ends. CDR3 sequence (DNA): TGTGCCAGCAGCTTAGCCTTACAGGGCGATGAGCAGTTCTTC. It codes for CASSLALQGDEQFF.

V is TRBV6-2 or TRBV6-3 and J is TRBJ1-2; no clear D gene. CDR1 is MNHEY and CDR2 is SVGEGT in the germline V gene. V lost 8 bases, J lost 3 bases, and 4 bases lay in between. The CDR3 runs to 10 residues. This CDR3 reads CASYDYGYTF. Here the CDR3 DNA reads TGTGCCAGCTATGACTATGGCTACACCTTC.

In this sample, this clonotype turned up a few times. The chain employs TRBV2 and TRBJ2-1; D unclear. V was trimmed by 4 bases and J by 7 bases, leaving 8 bases between them. This CDR3 comprises 12 residues. Germline-derived CDR1 and CDR2 are SNHLY and FYNNEI. DNA for the CDR3: TGTGCCAGCAGTGCGGCAGATAATGAGCAGTTCTTC. This translates into CASSAADNEQFF.

The chain combines TRBV10-1 with TRBJ2-1, with 7 bases lining up with TRBD2. Germline CDR1 and CDR2: WNHNN and SYGVQD (reference sequence). The CDR3 totals 14 residues. Unmatched junction bases numbered 5, after V lost 0 bases and J lost 9 bases. CDR3: CASSESGGIGEQFF. Written as DNA, the CDR3 is TGCGCCAGCAGTGAGTCCGGGGGGATTGGTGAGCAGTTCTTC.

V usage is TRBV4-3 and J usage is TRBJ2-1; unclear D gene. The CDR3 length is 16 residues. The V end lost 0 bases, the J end lost 7 bases, and 16 bases lay between the germline ends. From germline, CDR1 is LGHNA and CDR2 YSLEER. This CDR3 reads CASSQDRRTPRNEQFF. The CDR3 nucleotides are TGCGCCAGCAGCCAAGATCGTCGAACCCCGCGGAATGAGCAGTTCTTC.

This chain links TRBV7-8 with TRBJ2-4; the match to TRBD1 covers 8 bases. The J call may not be correct, given that the DNA end is closer to TRBJ2-5. CDR1 and CDR2 from the germline V gene are SGHVS and FQNEAQ. The length of the CDR3 is 13 residues. The CDR3 reads CASSYGQGTTQYF. The DNA for the CDR3 is TGTGCCAGCAGCTACGGACAGGGAACGACCCAGTACTTC.